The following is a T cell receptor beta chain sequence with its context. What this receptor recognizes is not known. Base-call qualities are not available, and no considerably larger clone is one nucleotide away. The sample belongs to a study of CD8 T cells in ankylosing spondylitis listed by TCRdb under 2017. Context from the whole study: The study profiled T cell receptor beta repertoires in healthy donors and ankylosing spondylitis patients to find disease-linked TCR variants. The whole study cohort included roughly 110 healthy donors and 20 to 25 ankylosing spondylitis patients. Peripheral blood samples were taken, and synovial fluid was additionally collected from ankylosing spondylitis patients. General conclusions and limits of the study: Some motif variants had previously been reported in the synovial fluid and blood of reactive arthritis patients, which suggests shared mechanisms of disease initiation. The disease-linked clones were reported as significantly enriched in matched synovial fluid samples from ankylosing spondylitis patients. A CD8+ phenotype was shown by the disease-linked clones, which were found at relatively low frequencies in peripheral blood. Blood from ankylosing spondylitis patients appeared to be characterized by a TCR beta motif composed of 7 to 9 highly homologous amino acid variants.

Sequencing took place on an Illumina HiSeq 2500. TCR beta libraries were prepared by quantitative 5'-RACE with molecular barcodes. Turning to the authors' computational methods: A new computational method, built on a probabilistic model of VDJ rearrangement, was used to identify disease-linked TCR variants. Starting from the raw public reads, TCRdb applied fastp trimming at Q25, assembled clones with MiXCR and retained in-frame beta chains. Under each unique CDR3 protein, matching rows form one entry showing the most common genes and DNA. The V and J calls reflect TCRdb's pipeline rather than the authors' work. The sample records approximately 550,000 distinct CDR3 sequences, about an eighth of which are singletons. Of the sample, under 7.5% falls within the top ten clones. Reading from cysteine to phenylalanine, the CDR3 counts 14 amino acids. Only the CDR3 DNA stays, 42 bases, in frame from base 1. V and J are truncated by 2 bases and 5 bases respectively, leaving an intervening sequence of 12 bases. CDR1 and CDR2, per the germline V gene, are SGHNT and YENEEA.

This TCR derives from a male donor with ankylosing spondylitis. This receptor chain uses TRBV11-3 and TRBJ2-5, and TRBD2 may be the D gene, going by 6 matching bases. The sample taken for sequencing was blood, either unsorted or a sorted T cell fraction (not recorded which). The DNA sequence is TGTGCCAGCAGCTTACACGGGAGTAGTGAGACCCAGTACTTC. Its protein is CASSLHGSSETQYF.